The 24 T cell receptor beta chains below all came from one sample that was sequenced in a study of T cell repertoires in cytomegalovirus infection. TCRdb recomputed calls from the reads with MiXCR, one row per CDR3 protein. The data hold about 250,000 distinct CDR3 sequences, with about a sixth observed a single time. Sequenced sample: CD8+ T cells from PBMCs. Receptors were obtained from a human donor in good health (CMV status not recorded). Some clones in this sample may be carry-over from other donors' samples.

The CDR3 is CASSAGFAKNIQYF. DNA for the CDR3: TGTGCCAGCAGCGCAGGGTTTGCCAAAAACATTCAGTACTTC. This chain connects TRBV5-6 to TRBJ2-4, with a possible D match to TRBD1 (5 bases). Germline V gene sequence: CDR1 SGHDT, CDR2 YYEEEE. V lost 4 bases and J lost 1, with 9 bases in between. This CDR3 is 14 amino acids long.

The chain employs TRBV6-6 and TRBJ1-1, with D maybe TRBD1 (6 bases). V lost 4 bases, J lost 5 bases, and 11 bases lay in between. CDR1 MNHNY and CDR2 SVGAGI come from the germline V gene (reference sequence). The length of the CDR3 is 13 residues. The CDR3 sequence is CASSFTGQTEAFF. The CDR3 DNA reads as TGTGCCAGCAGTTTCACTGGACAGACTGAAGCTTTCTTT.

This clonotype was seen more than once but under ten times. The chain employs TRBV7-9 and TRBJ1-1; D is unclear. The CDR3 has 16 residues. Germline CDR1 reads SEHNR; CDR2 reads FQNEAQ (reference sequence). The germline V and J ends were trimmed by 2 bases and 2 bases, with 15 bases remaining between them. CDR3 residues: CASSLNEPGLNTEAFF. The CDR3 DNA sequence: TGTGCCAGCAGCTTAAATGAGCCGGGTCTTAACACTGAAGCTTTCTTT.

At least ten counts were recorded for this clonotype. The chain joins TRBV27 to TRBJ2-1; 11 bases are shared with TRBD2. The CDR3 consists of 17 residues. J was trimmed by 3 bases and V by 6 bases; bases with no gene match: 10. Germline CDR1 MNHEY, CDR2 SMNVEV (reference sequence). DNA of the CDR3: TGTGCCAGCAGAGTCGGGGTAGCGGGGGGGATCTACAATGAGCAGTTCTTC. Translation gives CASRVGVAGGIYNEQFF.

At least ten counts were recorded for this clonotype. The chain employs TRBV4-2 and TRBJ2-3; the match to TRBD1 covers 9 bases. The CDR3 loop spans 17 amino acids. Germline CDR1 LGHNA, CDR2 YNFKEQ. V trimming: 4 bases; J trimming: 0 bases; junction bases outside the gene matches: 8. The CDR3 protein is CASSPPTGQGSTDTQYF. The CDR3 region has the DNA TGTGCCAGCAGCCCTCCGACCGGACAGGGGAGCACAGATACGCAGTATTTT.

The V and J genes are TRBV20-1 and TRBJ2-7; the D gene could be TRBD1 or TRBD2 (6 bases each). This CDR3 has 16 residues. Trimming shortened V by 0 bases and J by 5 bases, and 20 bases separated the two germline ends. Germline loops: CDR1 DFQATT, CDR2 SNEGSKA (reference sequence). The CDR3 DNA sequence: TGCAGTGCTAGAGATAGGGGGGCAGCATACCTCAACGAGCAGTACTTC. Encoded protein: CSARDRGAAYLNEQYF.

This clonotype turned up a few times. The CDR3 is CASSPLSPNQPQHF. CDR3 bases: TGTGCCAGCAGTCCCCTAAGCCCGAATCAGCCCCAGCATTTT. The chain has TRBV6-2 or TRBV6-3 and TRBJ1-5; unclear D gene. Germline CDR1 and CDR2: MNHEY and SVGEGT. Trimming removed 5 bases from V and 4 bases from J, with 12 bases in between. This CDR3 has 14 amino acids.

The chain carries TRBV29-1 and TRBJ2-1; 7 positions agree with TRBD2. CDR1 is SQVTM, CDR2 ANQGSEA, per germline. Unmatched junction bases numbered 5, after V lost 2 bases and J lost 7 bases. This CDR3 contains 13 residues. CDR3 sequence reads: CSVEWAGENEQFF. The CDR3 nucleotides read TGCAGCGTTGAATGGGCGGGAGAAAATGAGCAGTTCTTC.

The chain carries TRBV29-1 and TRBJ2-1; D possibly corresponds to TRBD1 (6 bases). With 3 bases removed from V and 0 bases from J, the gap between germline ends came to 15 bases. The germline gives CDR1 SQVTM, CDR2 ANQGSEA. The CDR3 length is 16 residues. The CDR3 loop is CSVEGRTETSYNEQFF. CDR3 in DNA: TGCAGCGTTGAGGGACGGACAGAGACCTCCTACAATGAGCAGTTCTTC.

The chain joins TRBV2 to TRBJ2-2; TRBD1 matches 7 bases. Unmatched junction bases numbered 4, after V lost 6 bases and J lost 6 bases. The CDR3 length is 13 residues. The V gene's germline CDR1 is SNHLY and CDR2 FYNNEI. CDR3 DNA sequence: TGTGCCAGCAGATACAGGGGATCCGGGGAGCTGTTTTTT. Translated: CASRYRGSGELFF.

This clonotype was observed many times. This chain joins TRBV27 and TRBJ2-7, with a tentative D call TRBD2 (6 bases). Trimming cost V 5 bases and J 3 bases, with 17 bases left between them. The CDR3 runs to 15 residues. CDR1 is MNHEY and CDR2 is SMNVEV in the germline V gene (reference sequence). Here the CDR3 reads CASSPTGTPGYEQYF. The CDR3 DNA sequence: TGTGCCAGCAGTCCGACCGGGACTCCTGGCTACGAGCAGTACTTC.

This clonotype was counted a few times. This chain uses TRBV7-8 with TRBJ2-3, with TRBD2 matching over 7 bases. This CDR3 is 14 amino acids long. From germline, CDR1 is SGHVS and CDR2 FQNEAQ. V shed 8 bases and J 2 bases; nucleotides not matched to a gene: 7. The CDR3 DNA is TGTGCCAGCTTTCTGGGGGGGTACACAGATACGCAGTATTTT. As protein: CASFLGGYTDTQYF.

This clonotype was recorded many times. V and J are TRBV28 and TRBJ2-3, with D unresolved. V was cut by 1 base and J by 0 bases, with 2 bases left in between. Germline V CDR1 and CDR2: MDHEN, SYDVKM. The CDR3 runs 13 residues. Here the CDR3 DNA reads TGTGCCAGCAGTTTATACAGCACAGATACGCAGTATTTT. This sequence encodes CASSLYSTDTQYF.

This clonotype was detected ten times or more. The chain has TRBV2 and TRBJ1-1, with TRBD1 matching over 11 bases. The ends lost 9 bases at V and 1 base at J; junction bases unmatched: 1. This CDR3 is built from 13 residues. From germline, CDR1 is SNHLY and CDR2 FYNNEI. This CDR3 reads CASGTGGNTEAFF. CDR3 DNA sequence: TGTGCCAGTGGGACAGGGGGGAACACTGAAGCTTTCTTT.

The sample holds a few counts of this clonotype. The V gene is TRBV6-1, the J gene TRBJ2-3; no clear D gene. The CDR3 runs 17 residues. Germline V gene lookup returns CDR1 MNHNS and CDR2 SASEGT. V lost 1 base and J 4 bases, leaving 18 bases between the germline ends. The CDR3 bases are TGTGCCAGCAGTGAAGTGCTCCTCGACCGTATGTCAGATACGCAGTATTTT. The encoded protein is CASSEVLLDRMSDTQYF.

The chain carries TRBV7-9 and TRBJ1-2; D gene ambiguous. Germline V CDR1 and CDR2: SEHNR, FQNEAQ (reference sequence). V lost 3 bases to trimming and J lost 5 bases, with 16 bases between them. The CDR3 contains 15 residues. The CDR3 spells CASSFSDRVKYGYTF. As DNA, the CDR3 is TGTGCCAGCAGCTTTTCCGACCGCGTAAAGTATGGCTACACCTTC.

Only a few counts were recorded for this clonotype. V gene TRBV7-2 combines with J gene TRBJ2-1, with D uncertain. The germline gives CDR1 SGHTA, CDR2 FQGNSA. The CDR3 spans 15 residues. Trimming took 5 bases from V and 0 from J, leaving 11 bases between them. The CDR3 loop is CASSPIDASYNEQFF. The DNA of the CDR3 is TGTGCCAGCAGCCCCATAGACGCCTCCTACAATGAGCAGTTCTTC. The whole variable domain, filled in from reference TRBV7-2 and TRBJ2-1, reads GAGVSQSPSNKVTEKGKDVELRCDPISGHTALYWYRQSLGQGLEFLIYFQGNSAPDKSGLPSDRFSAERTGGSVSTLTIQRTQQEDSAVYLCASSPIDASYNEQFFGPGTRLTVL.

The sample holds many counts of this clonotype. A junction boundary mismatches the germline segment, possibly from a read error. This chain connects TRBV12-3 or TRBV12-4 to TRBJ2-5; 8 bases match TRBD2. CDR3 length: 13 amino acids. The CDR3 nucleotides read TGTGCCAGCAGTATAGCGGGGCAAGAGACCCAGTACTTC. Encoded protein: CASSIAGQETQYF.

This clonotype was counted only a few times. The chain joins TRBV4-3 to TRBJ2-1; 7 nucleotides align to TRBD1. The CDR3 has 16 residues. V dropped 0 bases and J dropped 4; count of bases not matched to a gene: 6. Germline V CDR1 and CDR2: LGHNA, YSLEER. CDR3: CASSQDRGQLYNEQFF. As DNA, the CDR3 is TGCGCCAGCAGCCAAGATCGGGGACAGCTATACAATGAGCAGTTCTTC.

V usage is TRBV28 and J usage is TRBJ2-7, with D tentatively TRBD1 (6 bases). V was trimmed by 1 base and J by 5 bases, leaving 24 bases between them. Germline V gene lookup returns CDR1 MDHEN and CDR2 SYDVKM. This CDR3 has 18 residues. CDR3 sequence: CASSLLLYRDRPSDEQYF. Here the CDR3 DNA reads TGTGCCAGCAGTTTATTACTCTACAGGGATCGGCCAAGCGACGAGCAGTACTTC. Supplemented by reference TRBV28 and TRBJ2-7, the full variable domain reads DVKVTQSSRYLVKRTGEKVFLECVQDMDHENMFWYRQDPGLGLRLIYFSYDVKMKEKGDIPEGYSVSREKKERFSLILESASTNQTSMYLCASSLLLYRDRPSDEQYFGPGTRLTVT.

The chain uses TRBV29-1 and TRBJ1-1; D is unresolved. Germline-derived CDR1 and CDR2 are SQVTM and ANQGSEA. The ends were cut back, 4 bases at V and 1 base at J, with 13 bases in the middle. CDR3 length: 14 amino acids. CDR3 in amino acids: CSVAPGIANTEAFF. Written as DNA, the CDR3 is TGCAGCGTTGCCCCGGGGATAGCGAACACTGAAGCTTTCTTT.

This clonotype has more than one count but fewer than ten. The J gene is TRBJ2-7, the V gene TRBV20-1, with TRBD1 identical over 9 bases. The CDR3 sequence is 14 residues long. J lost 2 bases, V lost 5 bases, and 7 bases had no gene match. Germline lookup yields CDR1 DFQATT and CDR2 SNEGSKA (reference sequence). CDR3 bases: TGCAGTGCTGGACAGGGGCCGACGCCCTACGAGCAGTACTTC. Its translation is CSAGQGPTPYEQYF.

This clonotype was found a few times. The CDR3 DNA sequence: TGTGCCAGCGCTTACAGGGGAAGCCAAGAGACCCAGTACTTC. Translation: CASAYRGSQETQYF. V usage is TRBV7-9 and J usage is TRBJ2-5; TRBD1 matches 7 bases. CDR1 SEHNR and CDR2 FQNEAQ come from the germline V gene (reference sequence). The CDR3 covers 14 residues. V lost 8 bases to trimming and J lost 1 base; unmatched junction nucleotides: 7.

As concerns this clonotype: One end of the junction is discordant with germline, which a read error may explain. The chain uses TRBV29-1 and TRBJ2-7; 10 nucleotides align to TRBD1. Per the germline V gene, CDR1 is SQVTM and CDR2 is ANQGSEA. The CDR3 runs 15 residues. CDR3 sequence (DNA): TGCAGCGTCGAAGGGACAGGGGAGGGTTCCTACGAGCAGTACTTC. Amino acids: CSVEGTGEGSYEQYF.